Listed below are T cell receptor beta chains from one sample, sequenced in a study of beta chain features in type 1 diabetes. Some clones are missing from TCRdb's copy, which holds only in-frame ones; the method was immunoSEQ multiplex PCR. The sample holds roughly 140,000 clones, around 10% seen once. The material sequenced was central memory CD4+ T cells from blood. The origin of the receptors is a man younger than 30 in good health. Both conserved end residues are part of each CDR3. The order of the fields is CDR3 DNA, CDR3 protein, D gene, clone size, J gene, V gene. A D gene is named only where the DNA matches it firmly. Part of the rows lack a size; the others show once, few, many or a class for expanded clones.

TGTGCCAGCAGCCAAGACAGTCAATACGAGCAGTACTTC CASSQDSQYEQYF - few TRBJ2-7 TRBV4-2
TGTGCCAGCACCCGGAGGAGACAAATACTAGCCAAAAACATTCAGTACTTC CASTRRRQILAKNIQYF - - TRBJ2-4 TRBV2
TGTGCCAGCACCTACCTCGACAGGGGAGGGTCCTACGAGCAGTACTTC CASTYLDRGGSYEQYF - few TRBJ2-7 TRBV28
TGCAGCGCCGGCCCGGGACAGGACCTTGGTAAGCAGTACTTC CSAGPGQDLGKQYF TRBD1 - TRBJ2-7 TRBV29-1
TGTGCCAGCAGCACAATAAGTAACAATCAGCCCCAGCATTTT CASSTISNNQPQHF - few TRBJ1-5 TRBV2
TGTGCCAGCAGTGAAACAGGGGTACGGCAAGAGACCCAGTACTTC CASSETGVRQETQYF TRBD1 few TRBJ2-5 TRBV2
TGTGCCAGCCTGGGCGCAGGGGGTTTTGGACAGCCCCAGCATTTT CASLGAGGFGQPQHF TRBD1 - TRBJ1-5 TRBV28
TGTGCCAGCAGCTGGACTAGCGGGAGGGCCGCAGATACGCAGTATTTT CASSWTSGRAADTQYF TRBD2 few TRBJ2-3 TRBV5-4
TGTGCCAGCAGTTACCAGGGAGAGACCCAGTACTTC CASSYQGETQYF - few TRBJ2-5 TRBV6-5
TGCGCCAGCAGCCGGGGCATGTCCCGGGATTCTGGGGCCAACGTCCTGACTTTC CASSRGMSRDSGANVLTF - - TRBJ2-6 TRBV4-1
TGTGCCAGCAGCCCCGACAGGCGTAGCACAGATACGCAGTATTTT CASSPDRRSTDTQYF - - TRBJ2-3 TRBV7-2
TGTGCCAGCGTCCGGGACAGGGAGAGTAATGAGCAGTTCTTC CASVRDRESNEQFF TRBD1 - TRBJ2-1 TRBV2
TGTGCCAGCAGTTTGGGAGGTTTGCGCGGAAACACCATATATTTT CASSLGGLRGNTIYF - few TRBJ1-3 TRBV28
TGTGCCTGGAGTGTAAAGGAGACCCAGTACTTC CAWSVKETQYF - - TRBJ2-5 TRBV30
TGTGCCTGGAGTCTGTCGAGGAGTTCACCCCTCCACTTT CAWSLSRSSPLHF - - TRBJ1-6 TRBV30
TGCAGCGTTGGGTTTAAGGGTGGAAACACCATATATTTT CSVGFKGGNTIYF - few TRBJ1-3 TRBV29-1
TGCGCCAGCAGCTTGGTAGCGGGAGGGCCCCACAATGAGCAGTTCTTC CASSLVAGGPHNEQFF TRBD2 many TRBJ2-1 TRBV5-1
TGCAGCGTTGGGGACACCGGGGAGCTGTTTTTT CSVGDTGELFF - few TRBJ2-2 TRBV29-1